This TCR beta chain was documented in a study of blood T cell repertoires in COVID-19. Study-wide context: From the United States, Italy and Spain came samples of acute and convalescent COVID-19.

Enrolment of Seattle patients took place during active infection, and they were followed longitudinally. Per germline, CDR1 SEHNR and CDR2 FQNEAQ (reference sequence). Unmatched junction bases numbered 8, after V lost 5 bases and J lost 4 bases. This CDR3 region has 15 residues. Some clones are missing from TCRdb's copy, which holds only in-frame ones; the method was immunoSEQ multiplex PCR. The profile covers approximately 250,000 clones, with approximately 86% appearing a single time and around 5.1% taken by the ten largest. The chain links TRBV7-9 to TRBJ1-5, with 7 bases matching TRBD1. The sequence derives from a woman in her sixties with COVID-19, enrolled during active disease. Sample: peripheral blood. The CDR3 spells CASSAIGTVNQPQHF. The CDR3 DNA follows: TGTGCCAGCAGCGCGATTGGGACAGTTAATCAGCCCCAGCATTTT.